This TCR beta chain was recovered during a study of blood T cells in healthy people across ages (dated by TCRdb to the mid-2010s). With regard to the full study: In model experiments, template switching captured about one uniquely barcoded TCR beta cDNA molecule for every two T cells. Age-related changes in TCR beta repertoire diversity were measured in the study by deep sequencing normalized with unique cDNA molecular identifiers. The donors were split into four age groups: young (average around 17 years), middle-aged (more than 35), aged (around 67) and long-lived (under 85). To avoid experimental bias, donors of different ages were spread randomly across the sequencing lanes. Two additional independent replicas of 1 million unique cDNA reads from the same blood draw were analyzed for two donors (one aged 18 to 29 and one aged 80 or older). Results the study describes overall, beyond this receptor: Observed TCR beta diversity per million T cells fell roughly linearly with age, and a significant reduction was already apparent by age roughly 40. Total diversity estimates from one million sequenced T cells were considered lower bounds and underestimates. Compared with the aged group, more naive CD4+ T cells, fewer expanded clones and increased TCR diversity were shown by the long-lived group, suggesting age selection. Observed TCR beta diversity correlated strongly with the percentage of naive T cells measured by flow cytometry. Conclusive comparison of naive and antigen-experienced compartments was prevented by the profiling of bulk unsorted PBMCs. Because the CMV infection status of the donors was unknown, age-related changes in expanded clonotypes may potentially have been confounded.

Remarks on this clonotype: Its cognate antigen has yet to be identified. No qualities accompany the bases; no much larger clone lies one base away.

Systemically healthy Caucasian individuals from Russia, over 30 in total and aged roughly 6 to 95 years, were included as donors. Each donor gave ten milliliters of peripheral blood, drawn into EDTA-treated Vacutainer tubes. Ficoll-Paque density-gradient centrifugation was used to isolate PBMCs, with at least 6.5 million obtained per sample. Total RNA was extracted from PBMCs with Trizol reagent, with at least 5.5 micrograms obtained per sample. For every donor, flow cytometry on a PBMC aliquot measured the percentage of naive CD45RAhigh/CD27high T cells. Receptor amplification or capture employed 5' RACE. Sequencing was carried out with an Illumina HiSeq 2500. A second PCR of roughly 7 to 11 cycles was performed with a sample-barcoded 5' primer and a J-beta primer mix. Each TCR beta cDNA molecule received a unique molecular identifier from a template-switch 5' adaptor carrying 12 random nucleotides. Each sample yielded at least 3 million CDR3-containing paired-end reads. All of the RNA was converted into first-strand cDNA using the Mint cDNA synthesis kit, with a TRBC-specific oligonucleotide serving as the primer. All cDNA was treated with uracil-DNA glycosylase and then went through a first 18-cycle PCR with the universal primers M1SS and BC2_uni_R. Turning to the authors' computational methods: For normalization, 1 million high-quality reads were randomly selected from each sample, with every read carrying a distinct molecular identifier. Instead of being binned into consensus sequences, reads with shared molecular identifiers were discarded. MiTCR, set to a Q25 quality threshold and the strictest error-elimination algorithm, was used for CDR3 identification, clonotype clustering and error correction. A nonparametric unseen species model with Euler transformation was used to estimate a lower bound on total TCR beta diversity. Clones were called with MiXCR by TCRdb after fastp trimmed the public reads at Q25, and only in-frame beta chains were retained. One record per CDR3 amino acid sequence lists the most common genes and DNA. TCRdb's processing, not the study's, gives the V and J calls here. The sample profile shows roughly 2 million distinct CDR3 sequences; less than 50% of them were found once. In total, the top ten clones hold roughly 2% of the sample.

Material for sequencing was blood. This clonotype was sampled from a woman between 40 and 55 years old in good health.

The DNA sequence is TGTGCCAGCAGTTACTCGGCGGGACATCTCTACGGGCAGTACTTC. This translates into CASSYSAGHLYGQYF. This receptor chain uses TRBV6-2 or TRBV6-3 and TRBJ2-5; the D match is possibly TRBD1 or TRBD2, with 6 bases aligned in each. Based on the germline V gene, the CDR1 and CDR2 sequences are MNHEY and SVGEGT. From cysteine to phenylalanine, the CDR3 is 15 amino acids long. Left in the record is the CDR3 DNA by itself, 45 bases read in frame from the first base. V is reduced by 0 bases and J by 11 bases, leaving a spacing of 19 bases between them.